This entry lists 10 T cell receptor beta chains sequenced from one sample in a study of CXCR3-negative and CXCR3-positive naive CD8 T cells. Study findings and constraints: In CXCR3-positive naive cells, the TRB CDR3s were more hydrophobic than in CXCR3-negative naive cells.

These receptors are not linked to any known antigen. All TRB cDNA libraries came from 5' RACE performed with UMI labels. TCRdb re-called the 5' RACE reads; one entry per CDR3 protein, DNA not given. Its table records 150,000 or so distinct CDR3 sequences. The sequencing input was naive CXCR3+ CD8+ T cells from blood. Subset noted: CD45RO-CCR7+CD27+CD95- naive CD8+ T cells expressing CXCR3 (TNR3+). The receptors were sampled from a human donor in good health. Some clones in this sample may be carry-over from other donors' samples.

The J gene is TRBJ2-7, the V gene TRBV28; the D gene TCRdb calls, TRBD1, cannot be checked with no DNA. The CDR3 spans 16 residues. CDR1 is MDHEN and CDR2 is SYDVKM in the germline V gene. The CDR3 sequence: CASSPRTGSWNYEQYF.

This chain joins TRBV6-5 and TRBJ2-4. The germline V gene encodes CDR1 MNHEY and CDR2 SVGAGI. The CDR3 consists of 14 residues. The chain's CDR3 is CASSSPLAKNIQYF.

CDR3 protein: CASSSWRSSYNEQFF. The chain links TRBV12-3 or TRBV12-4 to TRBJ2-1. This CDR3 region has 15 residues.

The chain uses TRBV7-6 and TRBJ2-1; with no DNA, the TCRdb D assignment of TRBD2 cannot be verified. The CDR3 contains 14 residues. From germline, CDR1 is SGHVS and CDR2 FNYEAQ. The CDR3 spells CASSSAGSYNEQFF.

V and J are TRBV4-3 and TRBJ1-1; TCRdb selects TRBD1, and the lack of DNA leaves this call unchecked. The CDR3 totals 16 residues. Looked up from germline, CDR1 is LGHNA and CDR2 is YSLEER. This CDR3 is CASSQDLRTENTEAFF.

The chain is built from TRBV28 and TRBJ2-3. This CDR3 has 12 amino acids. Germline V gives CDR1 MDHEN, CDR2 SYDVKM. The CDR3 reads CASSLSPDTQYF.

This chain links TRBV4-3 with TRBJ1-2. Germline V CDR1 and CDR2: LGHNA, YSLEER. The CDR3 length is 17 residues. This chain's CDR3 is CASSQDFGDAGFPGYTF.

The chain is built from TRBV4-1 and TRBJ1-1; the D gene TCRdb calls, TRBD1, cannot be checked with no DNA. From germline, CDR1 is MGHRA and CDR2 YSYEKL. CDR3 length: 13 amino acids. The CDR3 sequence: CASSAGARAEAFF.

V gene TRBV7-9 combines with J gene TRBJ2-5; no DNA is available, so the TRBD1 call from TCRdb remains unchecked. Germline V CDR1 and CDR2: SEHNR, FQNEAQ (reference sequence). CDR3 length: 16 residues. This CDR3 reads CASSSQTGGYQETQYF.

The chain is built from TRBV29-1 and TRBJ2-7; no DNA is available, so the TRBD1 call from TCRdb remains unchecked. Germline CDR1 reads SQVTM; CDR2 reads ANQGSEA. CDR3 length: 13 residues. The CDR3 reads CSVLPDSLYEQYF.